This TCR beta chain was documented in a study of blood T cell repertoires in COVID-19. Overall study context: There were acute and convalescent COVID-19 samples, and they came from the United States, Italy and Spain.

This table comes from immunoSEQ multiplex PCR, and its TCRdb copy is limited to in-frame clones, with some not included. There are 100,000 to 150,000 clones in the sample; about 81% occur only once, and 3.8% lies in the top ten. This clone was observed a few times. Sample: peripheral blood. The TCR originated in a woman aged 50 to 60 with acute or convalescent COVID-19.

CDR3 amino acids: CASSQSRLLTDTQYF. DNA of the CDR3: TGCGCCAGCAGCCAAAGCAGACTCCTCACAGATACGCAGTATTTT. The gene calls are TRBV4-1 and TRBJ2-3, with unresolved D. Germline V gene data show CDR1 as MGHRA and CDR2 as YSYEKL. V shed 2 bases and J shed 2 bases, with 11 bases lying between them. The CDR3 runs 15 residues.